The 13 T cell receptor beta chains presented below share a single source sample, sequenced in a study of blood T cell repertoires in COVID-19. Method: immunoSEQ multiplex PCR; TCRdb's copy keeps in-frame clones and lacks some. In the table there are approximately 81,000 clones, 75% to 90% of which are singletons. Input material: peripheral blood. Every receptor here comes from a man in his 70s with active or convalescent COVID-19.

This clone was detected once. The chain combines TRBV15 with TRBJ2-5; 7 bases line up with TRBD1. Germline trimming cut 2 bases from V and 3 bases from J; bases unmatched to any gene: 9. Germline V gene data show CDR1 as LNHNV and CDR2 as YYDKDF (reference sequence). The length of the CDR3 is 16 residues. The DNA for the CDR3 is TGTGCCACCAGCAGACCCTTTGGGACAGAAGAAGAGACCCAGTACTTC. Protein: CATSRPFGTEEETQYF.

The genes are TRBV7-9 and TRBJ2-7, with TRBD2 matching over 7 bases. This CDR3 is built from 17 residues. V lost 5 bases to trimming and J lost 3 bases; unmatched junction nucleotides: 16. CDR1 is SEHNR, CDR2 FQNEAQ, per germline (reference sequence). The CDR3 protein is CASSPPGGGVNSYEQYF. In DNA form, the CDR3 reads TGTGCCAGCAGCCCGCCGGGTGGGGGGGTGAATAGCTACGAGCAGTACTTC.

The chain uses TRBV7-2 and TRBJ1-5, with TRBD1 identical over 8 bases. This CDR3 spans 15 amino acids. Germline V lookup: CDR1 SGHTA, CDR2 FQGNSA. Trimming cost V 1 base and J 5 bases; bases outside gene matches: 4. The chain's CDR3 is CASSLGAGGDQPQHF. The CDR3 DNA sequence: TGTGCCAGCAGCTTAGGGGCAGGGGGCGATCAGCCCCAGCATTTT.

This sequence joins TRBV3-1 (or the pseudogene TRBV3-2) and TRBJ1-2; D possibly corresponds to TRBD1 (5 bases). The CDR3 has 13 amino acids. Trimming removed 4 bases at V and 7 bases at J, with 13 bases between. The germline V gene encodes CDR1 LGHDT and CDR2 YNNKEL (reference sequence). The CDR3 protein is CASSRRGGAGYTF. The CDR3 DNA reads as TGTGCCAGCAGCCGTCGCGGAGGGGCTGGCTACACCTTC.

CDR3 residues: CASMAGTGNSPLHF. DNA of the CDR3: TGTGCCAGTATGGCGGGGACGGGAAATTCACCCCTCCACTTT. The J gene is TRBJ1-6, the V gene TRBV19, with D perhaps matching TRBD1 (5 bases). CDR1 and CDR2 (germline): LNHDA, SQIVND (reference sequence). The CDR3 spans 14 residues. The V and J ends lost 7 bases and 7 bases respectively, with 14 bases between them.

Here the CDR3 DNA reads TGTGCCAGCAGCTCTACAGGGTGGGACACTGAAGCTTTCTTT. It codes for CASSSTGWDTEAFF. The rearrangement uses TRBV7-2 and TRBJ1-1, with D maybe TRBD1 (6 bases). Germline V gene sequence: CDR1 SGHTA, CDR2 FQGNSA. Trimming pared 4 bases from V and 3 bases from J, leaving 12 bases between. CDR3 length: 14 residues.

This clone was seen once. This rearrangement joins TRBV4-3 to TRBJ1-6; 7 positions agree with TRBD1. Unmatched junction bases numbered 8, after V lost 3 bases and J lost 6 bases. The germline V gene has CDR1 LGHNA and CDR2 YSLEER. The CDR3 sequence is 16 residues long. In DNA, the CDR3 is TGCGCCAGCAGCCAGGCTTCGGGGACAGCTAATTCACCCCTCCACTTT. Its protein is CASSQASGTANSPLHF.

The V and J genes are TRBV15 and TRBJ1-6, with unresolved D. The CDR3 contains 14 residues. Germline V gene lookup returns CDR1 LNHNV and CDR2 YYDKDF (reference sequence). V was pared by 8 bases and J by 5 bases, with 13 bases between. Here the CDR3 reads CATSVGEDNSPLHF. The CDR3, as DNA: TGTGCCACCTCTGTAGGCGAGGATAATTCACCCCTCCACTTT.

The rearrangement uses TRBV7-2 and TRBJ2-3; TRBD2 is a possible D gene (5 bases). The CDR3 sequence is 14 residues long. The V and J ends lost 6 bases and 4 bases respectively, with 14 bases between them. Germline V lookup: CDR1 SGHTA, CDR2 FQGNSA. The CDR3: CASREDFPADTQYF. The CDR3 DNA follows: TGTGCCAGCAGGGAGGACTTCCCCGCAGATACGCAGTATTTT.

This chain links TRBV7-3 with TRBJ1-6; D ambiguous. V gave up 3 bases and J gave up 8 bases, with 8 bases separating them. The CDR3 contains 13 residues. Germline CDR1 reads SGHTA; CDR2 reads FQGTGA. The DNA for the CDR3 is TGTGCCAGCAGCTTTCAGGTTGATTCACCCCTCCACTTT. The encoded protein is CASSFQVDSPLHF.

V and J are TRBV27 and TRBJ2-1, with 8 bases aligning to TRBD2. The CDR3 covers 18 residues. Germline V gene sequence: CDR1 MNHEY, CDR2 SMNVEV (reference sequence). The V segment lost 4 bases and the J segment 1 base; nucleotides outside the gene matches: 12. The CDR3, as DNA: TGTGCCAGCAGTTCGGACACCGGGACTAGTGGGTCCTACAATGAGCAGTTCTTC. Encoded protein: CASSSDTGTSGSYNEQFF.

The chain links TRBV27 to TRBJ1-2; D not resolved. This CDR3 has 14 amino acids. CDR1 MNHEY and CDR2 SMNVEV come from the germline V gene (reference sequence). V gave up 6 bases and J gave up 0 bases, with 11 bases separating them. The CDR3 DNA reads as TGTGCCAGCAGCCCCAGGTTCGCTAACTATGGCTACACCTTC. Translation: CASSPRFANYGYTF.

The chain uses TRBV5-4 and TRBJ1-6; D is possibly TRBD1 (5 bases). V lost 0 bases and J lost 5, with 15 bases in between. This CDR3 is 17 amino acids long. Germline V lookup: CDR1 SGHNT, CDR2 YYREEE (reference sequence). The CDR3 loop reads CASSLGRSGGDNSPLHF. The CDR3 DNA is TGTGCCAGCAGCTTGGGGCGCTCCGGGGGGGATAATTCACCCCTCCACTTT.